The 16 T cell receptor beta chains below all came from one sample that was sequenced in a study of technical replicates of blood from a handful of donors. TCRdb keeps only in-frame clones here, not all; method: immunoSEQ multiplex PCR. The repertoire holds some 14,000 clones, with over 80% as singletons. The sample comprised PBMCs. Receptors were obtained from a human donor in good health.

This clone was picked up one time. This CDR3 reads CASRMGLAGETQYF. The CDR3, as DNA: TGTGCCAGCAGGATGGGACTAGCGGGAGAGACCCAGTACTTC. The chain recombines TRBV2 with TRBJ2-5; 12 bases match TRBD2. CDR3 length equals 14 residues. V lost 6 bases, J lost 4 bases, and 3 bases stayed unmatched. Germline loops: CDR1 SNHLY, CDR2 FYNNEI. Supplemented by reference TRBV2 and TRBJ2-5, the full variable domain reads EPEVTQTPSHQVTQMGQEVILRCVPISNHLYFYWYRQILGQKVEFLVSFYNNEISEKSEIFDDQFSVERPDGSNFTLKIRSTKLEDSAMYFCASRMGLAGETQYFGPGTRLLVL.

V is TRBV7-9 and J is TRBJ2-1; D perhaps matches TRBD1 (5 bases). The ends were cut back, 6 bases at V and 10 bases at J, with 13 bases in the middle. The CDR3 is made up of 12 amino acids. Germline CDR1 is SEHNR and CDR2 is FQNEAQ (reference sequence). Here the CDR3 reads CASSYDYREQFF. The CDR3 DNA reads as TGTGCCAGCAGTTACGATTACAGGGAGCAGTTCTTC.

The chain has TRBV18 and TRBJ1-2; TRBD1 aligns across 10 bases. Per the germline V gene, CDR1 is KGHSH and CDR2 is LQKENI. V was pared by 6 bases and J by 8 bases, with 18 bases of the junction left unmatched. This CDR3 spans 17 amino acids. The CDR3 region has the DNA TGTGCCAGCTCGCGAACCCCGGGACAGGGGACCTATGAGGGCTACACCTTC. Its protein is CASSRTPGQGTYEGYTF.

This sequence joins TRBV13 and TRBJ2-1; D is perhaps TRBD2 (6 bases). The CDR3 is made up of 17 amino acids. Germline assignment: CDR1 PRHDT and CDR2 FYEKMQ (reference sequence). Trimming stripped 0 bases from V and 4 bases from J, with 16 bases between. This CDR3 is CASSLGAGTGDYNEQFF. CDR3 in DNA: TGTGCCAGCAGCTTAGGCGCCGGGACTGGGGATTACAATGAGCAGTTCTTC.

This chain joins TRBV5-6 and TRBJ2-1; 7 positions match TRBD1. From germline, CDR1 is SGHDT and CDR2 YYEEEE. CDR3 length equals 14 residues. Trimming at V came to 7 bases and at J to 6 bases, leaving 10 bases not matched to a gene. The CDR3 coding sequence is TGTGCCAGCGGTACAGGGGAGCTAGTCAATGAGCAGTTCTTC. It specifies CASGTGELVNEQFF.

This chain links TRBV20-1 with TRBJ2-7; TRBD1 aligns across 7 bases. The germline gives CDR1 DFQATT, CDR2 SNEGSKA (reference sequence). V lost 5 bases, J lost 3 bases, and 1 base stayed unmatched. This CDR3 is built from 11 residues. The CDR3 DNA is TGCAGTGCTCAGGGGGACTACGAGCAGTACTTC. This sequence encodes CSAQGDYEQYF.

The gene calls are TRBV7-9 and TRBJ2-3, with D perhaps matching TRBD1 (6 bases). V was pared by 5 bases and J by 0 bases, with 9 bases between. The CDR3 extends over 14 amino acids. The V gene's germline CDR1 is SEHNR and CDR2 FQNEAQ (reference sequence). The CDR3 coding sequence is TGTGCCAGCAGCCACGGGACAAGCACAGATACGCAGTATTTT. Amino acid sequence: CASSHGTSTDTQYF.

The chain has TRBV28 and TRBJ2-5; TRBD2 might be the D (6 bases). V was cut by 8 bases and J by 5 bases, with 21 bases left in between. The CDR3 length is 15 residues. The germline CDR1 and CDR2 sequences are MDHEN and SYDVKM. In nucleotides, the CDR3 is TGTGCCAGCGGACTGGGGTACGGGGGTTGGGAGACCCAGTACTTC. Translation: CASGLGYGGWETQYF.

The chain has TRBV18 and TRBJ2-7, with TRBD1 matching over 8 bases. Trimming removed 5 bases from V and 6 bases from J; junction bases left unmatched: 12. CDR3 length equals 15 residues. CDR1 KGHSH and CDR2 LQKENI come from the germline V gene. The CDR3 loop is CASSKPQGGGFEQYF. The DNA for the CDR3 is TGTGCCAGCTCAAAACCACAGGGGGGTGGATTCGAGCAGTACTTC.

The chain has TRBV30 and TRBJ2-7; 9 positions match TRBD2. Germline assignment: CDR1 GTSNPN and CDR2 SVGIG (reference sequence). V was clipped by 2 bases and J by 3 bases; unmatched bases: 11. The CDR3 is 16 amino acids. The DNA for the CDR3 is TGTGCCTGGAGTTATGACTCGGGACTAGCCTTCTACGAGCAGTACTTC. Translating it yields CAWSYDSGLAFYEQYF.

CDR3 region: CASSIDRRGPYEQYF. CDR3 coding DNA: TGTGCCAGTAGTATAGATCGCAGGGGACCCTACGAGCAGTACTTC. The gene calls are TRBV19 and TRBJ2-7; TRBD1 is a possible D gene (6 bases). CDR1 LNHDA and CDR2 SQIVND come from the germline V gene (reference sequence). The CDR3 length is 15 residues. Trimming shortened V by 0 bases and J by 2 bases, and 11 bases separated the two germline ends.

The V gene is TRBV19, the J gene TRBJ2-1; 10 bases align to TRBD2. Germline V lookup: CDR1 LNHDA, CDR2 SQIVND (reference sequence). J lost 5 bases, V lost 2 bases, and 3 bases had no gene match. The CDR3 runs to 15 residues. CDR3 DNA: TGTGCCAGTAGTATACAACTAGCGGGAAACAATGAGCAGTTCTTC. It is translated as CASSIQLAGNNEQFF.

This chain uses TRBV5-5 with TRBJ1-1; D not certain. Germline V gene sequence: CDR1 SGHKS, CDR2 YYEKEE (reference sequence). There are 13 residues in the CDR3. With 1 base removed from V and 6 bases from J, the gap between germline ends came to 10 bases. The CDR3 reads CASSLSSRAEAFF. The CDR3 coding sequence is TGTGCCAGCAGCTTGTCTTCACGGGCTGAAGCTTTCTTT.

There are a few counts of this clone. The chain has TRBV6-5 and TRBJ1-1; D not resolved. The germline CDR1 and CDR2 sequences are MNHEY and SVGAGI. This CDR3 comprises 14 residues. Trimming took off 0 bases at V and 5 bases at J, with 10 bases between the two ends. CDR3 sequence: CASSYSNRGTEAFF. CDR3 nucleotides: TGTGCCAGCAGTTACTCGAATCGAGGGACTGAAGCTTTCTTT.

The CDR3 DNA reads TGCGCCAGCAGCCAAGATCGGGACTCCCTCAATCAGCCCCAGCATTTT. This codes for CASSQDRDSLNQPQHF. The rearrangement joins TRBV4-1 to TRBJ1-5, with TRBD1 as a possible D gene (5 bases). CDR1 is MGHRA, CDR2 YSYEKL, per germline. The CDR3 extends over 16 amino acids. Deletions cut 0 bases from V and 3 bases from J, with 12 bases between.

The chain employs TRBV11-3 and TRBJ2-1; 13 bases map to TRBD2. J lost 5 bases, V lost 5 bases, and 3 bases had no gene match. CDR1 and CDR2 (germline): SGHNT, YENEEA. CDR3 length: 15 residues. The CDR3 nucleotides read TGTGCCAGCAGCCCGGGACTAGCGGGAAACAATGAGCAGTTCTTC. Protein: CASSPGLAGNNEQFF.